This T cell receptor (beta chain) stems from a study of blood T cell repertoires in COVID-19. Overall study: The samples span acute and convalescent COVID-19 from the United States, Italy and Spain. PBMCs, B-cell-depleted T cells, or T cells were the source of the cDNA or gDNA that made up the material.

As processed by the authors: Amplifying reference gene primers gave estimates of nucleated cell counts. TCRdb keeps only in-frame clones here, not all; method: immunoSEQ multiplex PCR. That table gives V, J and clone size, and the DNA gave D and trimming. This sample has 200,000 or so clones; roughly 79% occur once, and the top ten carry approximately 7.2%. This clone was picked up one time. Germline V gene lookup returns CDR1 KGHDR and CDR2 SFDVKD. This CDR3 has 13 amino acids. V was pared by 4 bases and J by 7 bases, with 3 bases of the junction left unmatched. The rearrangement uses TRBV24-1 and TRBJ2-1; TRBD2 agrees at 7 bases. This clonotype was obtained from a human donor with acute or convalescent COVID-19. The donor label of this sample is uncertain. The sample taken for sequencing was peripheral blood. The CDR3 nucleotides are TGTGCCACCAGTGACGGAGCGGGGAATGAGCAGTTCTTC. Protein product: CATSDGAGNEQFF.